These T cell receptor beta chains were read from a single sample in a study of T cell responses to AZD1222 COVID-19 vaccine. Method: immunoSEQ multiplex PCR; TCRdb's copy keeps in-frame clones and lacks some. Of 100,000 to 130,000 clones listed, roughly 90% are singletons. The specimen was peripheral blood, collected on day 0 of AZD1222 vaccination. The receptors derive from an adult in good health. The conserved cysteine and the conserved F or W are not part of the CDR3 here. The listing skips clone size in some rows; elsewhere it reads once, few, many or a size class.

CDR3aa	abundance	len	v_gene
ASSQLAGGRNEQF	.	13	TRBV11-2
ASSPRQINYGYT	.	12	TRBV3-1/TRBV3-2
ASSSRGRGTEAF	.	12	TRBV19
ASSSSGGANVLT	.	12	TRBV7-3
ASSLNQAERGETQY	.	14	TRBV7-2
ASSLVSAEAF	.	10	TRBV7-9
SVEAGAWDGYT	.	11	TRBV29-1
ASSVGGQGSVEQY	.	13	TRBV9
ASSSSRGWETQY	few	12	TRBV27
ASSVGGTLNNYGYT	.	14	TRBV9
ASSLGIGQPDNYGYT	once	15	TRBV5-1
ASSPQKDHTIY	.	11	TRBV18
ASSARGRESNEQF	.	13	TRBV25-1
ASSARDSSFMPQH	.	13	TRBV4-1
ASSFGFTEKLF	once	11	TRBV12-3/TRBV12-4
ASGLTGRGMGTEAF	.	14	TRBV19
ASSLGIGSLEQY	.	12	TRBV7-9
ASSPQGRGGYT	.	11	TRBV6-5
ASSQGADISGNTIY	.	14	TRBV4-2
ASSPGSEQY	.	9	TRBV18
ASSQDPIPSYNEQF	.	14	TRBV14
ASSQDQPGLAGDLAKNIQY	.	19	TRBV3-1/TRBV3-2
ASPRGSSGAETQY	.	13	TRBV4-1
AWSISTSGPLF	.	11	TRBV30
ASSFPDWLSYEQY	.	13	TRBV5-6
ASSPQENTEAF	.	11	TRBV14
ASSLEGVSTEAF	.	12	TRBV7-9
ASSYRNTEAF	few	10	TRBV6-5
ASSPGVGLYGYT	few	12	TRBV7-2
ASSSNGGQETQY	.	12	TRBV7-3
ASSFRGNTEAF	few	11	TRBV27
ASSYFAGGNTIY	.	12	TRBV6-6
ASSSGGQTEAF	.	11	TRBV27
ASNRAGYTEAF	.	11	TRBV19